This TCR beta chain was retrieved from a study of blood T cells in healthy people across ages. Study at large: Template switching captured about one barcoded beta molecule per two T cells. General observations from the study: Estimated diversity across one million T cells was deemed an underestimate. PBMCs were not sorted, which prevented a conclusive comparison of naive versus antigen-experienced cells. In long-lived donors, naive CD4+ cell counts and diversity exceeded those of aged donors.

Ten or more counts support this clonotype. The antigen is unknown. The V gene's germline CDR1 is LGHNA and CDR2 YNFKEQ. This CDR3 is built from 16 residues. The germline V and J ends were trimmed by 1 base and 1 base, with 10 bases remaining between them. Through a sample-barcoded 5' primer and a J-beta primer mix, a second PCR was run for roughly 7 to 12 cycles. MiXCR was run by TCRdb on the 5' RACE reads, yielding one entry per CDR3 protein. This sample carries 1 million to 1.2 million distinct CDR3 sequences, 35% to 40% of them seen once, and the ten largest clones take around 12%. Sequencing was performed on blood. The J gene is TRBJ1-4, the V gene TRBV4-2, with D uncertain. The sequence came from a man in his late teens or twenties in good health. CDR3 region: CASSQVQGVTNEKLFF. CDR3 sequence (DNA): TGTGCCAGCAGCCAAGTTCAAGGAGTAACTAATGAAAAACTGTTTTTT.